Shown below are 27 T cell receptor beta chains from a single sample sequenced in a study of identical twins. TCRdb used MiXCR to reprocess the 5' RACE reads, holding one entry per CDR3 protein. The table records around 490,000 distinct CDR3 sequences, about a fifth of them present only once. These data were likewise used in another study, on yellow fever vaccine responses in identical twins.

Material for sequencing was CD4+ T cells sorted from blood. These receptors came from a young woman in good health.

The chain carries TRBV11-1 and TRBJ2-3; TRBD2 matches 13 bases. Germline CDR1 SGHAT, CDR2 FQDESV (reference sequence). This CDR3 contains 16 residues. The V and J ends lost 3 bases and 4 bases, in that order; junction bases with no gene match: 4. The CDR3 bases are TGTGCCAGCAGCTTTGGACTAGCGGGAGTATCAGATACGCAGTATTTT. It is translated as CASSFGLAGVSDTQYF. The variable domain in full, with the rest retrieved from reference TRBV11-1 and TRBJ2-3, is EAEVAQSPRYKITEKSQAVAFWCDPISGHATLYWYRQILGQGPELLVQFQDESVVDDSQLPKDRFSAERLKGVDSTLKIQPAELGDSAMYLCASSFGLAGVSDTQYFGPGTRLTVL.

The chain combines TRBV5-1 with TRBJ2-5; TRBD2 is a possible D gene (6 bases). The CDR3 is 13 amino acids. Germline CDR1 is SGHRS and CDR2 is YFSETQ. The V and J ends lost 2 bases and 9 bases respectively, with 14 bases between them. The CDR3 DNA sequence: TGCGCCAGCAGCTTTATGGCCGGAGGGGCCCAGTACTTC. It translates to CASSFMAGGAQYF.

Many counts were recorded for this clonotype. The chain couples TRBV12-3 or TRBV12-4 to TRBJ1-1; possible D gene TRBD1, 5 bases. Trimming cost V 6 bases and J 2 bases, with 10 bases left between them. The CDR3 totals 13 residues. CDR3 region: CASSLGHNTEAFF. The CDR3 DNA sequence: TGTGCCAGCAGCCTCGGACATAACACTGAAGCTTTCTTT.

This clonotype was seen ten or more times. At one end, the junction sequence differs from germline, possibly due to a read error. The chain has TRBV5-1 and TRBJ2-7, with TRBD2 identical over 10 bases. The CDR3 is 14 amino acids. Per germline, CDR1 SGHRS and CDR2 YFSETQ. The DNA for the CDR3 is TGTGCCAGCAGCTTAGCGGGAGGATCCTACGAGCAGTACTTC. Its translation is CASSLAGGSYEQYF. Using reference TRBV5-1 and TRBJ2-7 for the parts outside the CDR3, the full variable domain is KAGVTQTPRYLIKTRGQQVTLSCSPISGHRSVSWYQQTPGQGLQFLFEYFSETQRNKGNFPGRFSGRQFSNSRSEMNVSTLELGDSALYLCASSLAGGSYEQYFGPGTRLTVT.

The chain carries TRBV20-1 and TRBJ2-5; 7 nucleotides align to TRBD1. CDR3 length: 14 amino acids. After removal of 6 bases from V and 0 bases from J, the junction contained 7 bases not matched to a gene. Germline values: CDR1 DFQATT, CDR2 SNEGSKA (reference sequence). CDR3: CSADRGLYQETQYF. For the CDR3, the DNA is TGCAGTGCAGATAGGGGGCTCTACCAAGAGACCCAGTACTTC.

J is TRBJ2-5 and V is TRBV20-1, with a tentative D call TRBD2 (5 bases). Germline V gene sequence: CDR1 DFQATT, CDR2 SNEGSKA (reference sequence). V was shortened by 4 bases and J by 5 bases, with 20 bases between the two germline ends. This CDR3 is built from 15 residues. CDR3 protein: CSATAVAKGSETQYF. Here the CDR3 DNA reads TGCAGTGCTACCGCGGTGGCGAAAGGGAGTGAGACCCAGTACTTC.

This clonotype turned up a few times. V usage is TRBV2 and J usage is TRBJ2-7; a possible D gene is TRBD2 (6 bases). Germline loops: CDR1 SNHLY, CDR2 FYNNEI. The CDR3 length is 12 residues. The V gene lost 6 bases and the J gene lost 5 bases, with 11 bases spanning the gap. The CDR3 region has the DNA TGTGCCAGCAGCGGGAGAAGGAACGAGCAGTACTTC. Translated, it gives CASSGRRNEQYF.

This clonotype was observed a handful of times. The chain has TRBV7-9 and TRBJ1-4; D uncertain. The ends were cut back, 7 bases at V and 6 bases at J, with 9 bases in the middle. This CDR3 comprises 12 residues. Germline V gene lookup returns CDR1 SEHNR and CDR2 FQNEAQ (reference sequence). DNA for the CDR3: TGTGCCAGCAATTTTAGGGATGAAAAACTGTTTTTT. As protein: CASNFRDEKLFF. Filled out from reference TRBV7-9 and TRBJ1-4, the complete variable domain reads DTGVSQNPRHKITKRGQNVTFRCDPISEHNRLYWYRQTLGQGPEFLTYFQNEAQLEKSRLLSDRFSAERPKGSFSTLEIQRTEQGDSAMYLCASNFRDEKLFFGSGTQLSVL.

This rearrangement joins TRBV24-1 to TRBJ2-2; tentatively, D is TRBD1 (6 bases). This CDR3 contains 15 residues. Germline V gene sequence: CDR1 KGHDR, CDR2 SFDVKD. V was pared by 7 bases and J by 6 bases, with 17 bases between. The CDR3 DNA sequence: TGTGCCACCAGAGATACAGGGCAGGGGCCCGGGGAGCTGTTTTTT. This encodes CATRDTGQGPGELFF.

This rearrangement joins TRBV29-1 to TRBJ2-7; 12 positions match TRBD2. The CDR3 is 14 residues long. Germline values: CDR1 SQVTM, CDR2 ANQGSEA. The trim removed 5 bases at V and 3 bases at J, leaving 5 bases unmatched. Here the CDR3 DNA reads TGCAGCGTTTTGCCTAGCGGGAGGGTCTACGAGCAGTACTTC. Encoded protein: CSVLPSGRVYEQYF.

This chain connects TRBV5-1 to TRBJ2-7; the match to TRBD2 covers 9 bases. The CDR3 consists of 15 residues. The germline CDR1 and CDR2 sequences are SGHRS and YFSETQ. V trimming: 0 bases; J trimming: 1 base; junction bases outside the gene matches: 2. The CDR3 DNA follows: TGCGCCAGCAGCTTGGCACTAGCGGGTTCCTACGAGCAGTACTTC. Protein: CASSLALAGSYEQYF.

This clonotype was recorded a few times. This chain links TRBV7-9 with TRBJ1-1; the D is unclear. The CDR3 is made up of 15 amino acids. V was cut by 0 bases and J by 0 bases, with 8 bases left in between. Germline V gene sequence: CDR1 SEHNR, CDR2 FQNEAQ (reference sequence). The CDR3 DNA sequence: TGTGCCAGCAGCTTAGCTGCAGAGCTGAACACTGAAGCTTTCTTT. Translation: CASSLAAELNTEAFF.

This clonotype was detected only a few times. The V call is TRBV5-1, the J call TRBJ2-2; D is undetermined. V lost 1 base and J lost 3, with 7 bases in between. Per germline, CDR1 SGHRS and CDR2 YFSETQ. There are 14 residues in the CDR3. The CDR3 DNA is TGCGCCAGCAGCTTGAGTCGGTACACCGGGGAGCTGTTTTTT. Translating gives CASSLSRYTGELFF.

In this sample, this clonotype turned up a few times. The chain employs TRBV2 and TRBJ2-7; no clear D. V was shortened by 4 bases and J by 3 bases, with 7 bases between the two germline ends. This CDR3 spans 12 amino acids. The germline V gene encodes CDR1 SNHLY and CDR2 FYNNEI. DNA of the CDR3: TGTGCCAGCAGTGGAGGTGGCTACGAGCAGTACGTC. Amino acid sequence: CASSGGGYEQYV.

V and J are TRBV5-1 and TRBJ1-6; TRBD1 might be the D (6 bases). The length of the CDR3 is 16 residues. CDR1 and CDR2 (germline): SGHRS, YFSETQ. V shed 0 bases and J shed 9 bases, with 16 bases lying between them. This CDR3 is CASSLGGRSSLSPLHF. CDR3 nucleotide sequence: TGCGCCAGCAGCTTGGGGGGGCGAAGTTCCCTTTCACCCCTCCACTTT. Full variable domain (missing parts from reference TRBV5-1 and TRBJ1-6): KAGVTQTPRYLIKTRGQQVTLSCSPISGHRSVSWYQQTPGQGLQFLFEYFSETQRNKGNFPGRFSGRQFSNSRSEMNVSTLELGDSALYLCASSLGGRSSLSPLHFGNGTRLTVT.

The chain carries TRBV4-2 and TRBJ2-5; a weak D match, TRBD1 (5 bases). In germline, CDR1 is LGHNA, CDR2 YNFKEQ. The CDR3 is made up of 13 amino acids. Trimming left V 2 bases short and J 4 bases short, with 8 bases between. In DNA, the CDR3 is TGTGCCAGCAGCCAAAAGGGGTTAGAGACCCAGTACTTC. This codes for CASSQKGLETQYF.

The V call is TRBV5-1, the J call TRBJ2-2; D unclear. Germline values: CDR1 SGHRS, CDR2 YFSETQ. The CDR3 covers 14 residues. V was shortened by 0 bases and J by 3 bases, with 6 bases between the two germline ends. This CDR3 reads CASSLDYHTGELFF. The CDR3 DNA is TGCGCCAGCAGCTTGGACTATCACACCGGGGAGCTGTTTTTT.

V and J are TRBV7-9 and TRBJ1-1; TRBD1 matches 8 bases. Looked up from germline, CDR1 is SEHNR and CDR2 is FQNEAQ (reference sequence). The CDR3 consists of 16 residues. Trimming at V came to 5 bases and at J to 10 bases, leaving 18 bases not matched to a gene. CDR3 DNA sequence: TGTGCCAGCAGCCCACAGGGGGGAGTATCTACTAGGGGAGCTTTCTTT. It is translated as CASSPQGGVSTRGAFF. Supplemented by reference TRBV7-9 and TRBJ1-1, the full variable domain reads DTGVSQNPRHKITKRGQNVTFRCDPISEHNRLYWYRQTLGQGPEFLTYFQNEAQLEKSRLLSDRFSAERPKGSFSTLEIQRTEQGDSAMYLCASSPQGGVSTRGAFFGQGTRLTVV.

A few counts support this clonotype. CDR3 amino acids: CASSQSGTLRSAGYGYTF. CDR3 DNA: TGTGCCAGCAGCCAATCTGGGACATTGCGGTCGGCAGGCTATGGCTACACCTTC. The genes are TRBV3-1 and TRBJ1-2, with D perhaps matching TRBD1 (6 bases). This CDR3 is built from 18 residues. Trimming removed 2 bases from V and 4 bases from J, with 23 bases in between. CDR1 and CDR2 (germline): LGHDT, YNNKEL (reference sequence).

For this clonotype: The DNA is omitted, as the CDR3 cannot be located on it reliably, and the CDR3 follows TCRdb's listing. This chain links TRBV7-5 with TRBJ2-5; no check of the table's D call, TRBD2, against the DNA was made. TRBV7-5 is given as a pseudogene. Termini included, the CDR3 measures 18 amino acids. CDR3 residues: CISVSEAGTSRKQETQYF.

This clonotype turned up a few times. The gene calls are TRBV6-4 and TRBJ2-1; D is ambiguous. This CDR3 is 13 amino acids long. The V gene lost 1 base and the J gene lost 10 bases, with 11 bases spanning the gap. Per germline, CDR1 MRHNA and CDR2 SNTAGT. DNA of the CDR3: TGTGCCAGCAGTGACTACCTAGGTGGGGAGCAGTTCTTC. Translation: CASSDYLGGEQFF.

The chain is built from TRBV6-1 and TRBJ2-7, with 8 bases identical to TRBD2. V dropped 5 bases and J dropped 3; count of bases not matched to a gene: 3. This CDR3 spans 13 amino acids. Germline CDR1 reads MNHNS; CDR2 reads SASEGT. In DNA, the CDR3 is TGTGCCAGCAGTCAGGGACTAGTCTACGAGCAGTACGTC. Protein: CASSQGLVYEQYV.

This clonotype has more than one count but fewer than ten. V usage is TRBV25-1 and J usage is TRBJ2-5, with 8 bases aligning to TRBD2. Germline V gives CDR1 MGHDK, CDR2 SYGVNS. The junction had 7 bases not matched to a gene; V was cut back by 6 bases and J by 4 bases. This CDR3 comprises 14 residues. The CDR3 DNA reads TGTGCCAGCAGCGGGGGGGCGATTGGAGAGACCCAGTACTTC. It codes for CASSGGAIGETQYF.

The genes are TRBV6-1 and TRBJ1-1; no firm D call. The CDR3 consists of 14 residues. Trimming stripped 4 bases from V and 5 bases from J, with 14 bases between. The germline V gene has CDR1 MNHNS and CDR2 SASEGT. The CDR3 reads CASSVSRGSTEAFF. The CDR3 region has the DNA TGTGCCAGCAGTGTATCCCGGGGAAGTACTGAAGCTTTCTTT.

This clonotype has only a few counts. The rearrangement joins TRBV15 to TRBJ2-2; a weak D match, TRBD1 (5 bases). V lost 1 base, J lost 5 bases, and 11 bases lay in between. This CDR3 region has 15 residues. Germline assignment: CDR1 LNHNV and CDR2 YYDKDF (reference sequence). The CDR3 loop is CATSRVGAQTGELFF. The CDR3 DNA reads TGTGCCACCAGCAGAGTAGGGGCCCAGACCGGGGAGCTGTTTTTT.

This clonotype was seen a handful of times. V usage is TRBV11-2 and J usage is TRBJ2-1; D possibly matches TRBD1 or TRBD2 (6 bases each). V was trimmed by 1 base and J by 0 bases, leaving 16 bases between them. CDR1 is SGHAT and CDR2 is FQNNGV in the germline V gene. The CDR3 is 18 amino acids. CDR3 sequence: CASSLGRGGPSSYNEQFF. The DNA for the CDR3 is TGTGCCAGCAGCTTAGGGAGAGGGGGGCCGAGCTCCTACAATGAGCAGTTCTTC.

This clonotype was seen a few times. The J gene is TRBJ2-1, the V gene TRBV15; TRBD1 matches 11 bases. V lost 2 bases and J lost 2; bases outside the gene matches: 5. This CDR3 is 17 amino acids long. Germline V gene lookup returns CDR1 LNHNV and CDR2 YYDKDF (reference sequence). The chain's CDR3 is CATSRRRGQGAYNEQFF. The CDR3 DNA is TGTGCCACCAGCAGACGAAGGGGACAGGGGGCCTACAATGAGCAGTTCTTC.